These 32 T cell receptor beta chains were sequenced from one sample in a study of cytomegalovirus exposure and HLA in healthy donors. Assay used: immunoSEQ multiplex PCR; TCRdb lists only in-frame clones, some missing. Of some 110,000 clones in the sample, roughly 82% were seen once. The sample consisted of PBMCs. The receptors derive from a man younger than 35 in good health and CMV-seronegative.

The V and J genes are TRBV25-1 and TRBJ2-5; D possibly corresponds to TRBD2 (6 bases). The germline CDR1 and CDR2 sequences are MGHDK and SYGVNS. The germline V and J ends were trimmed by 2 bases and 5 bases, with 15 bases remaining between them. The CDR3 extends over 15 amino acids. The CDR3 region has the DNA TGTGCCAGCAGTGAAGCAAGCGGGCACAGCGAGACCCAGTACTTC. Translation: CASSEASGHSETQYF.

The chain employs TRBV10-2 and TRBJ1-5; a weak D match, TRBD1 (6 bases). The CDR3 covers 13 residues. The germline V gene encodes CDR1 WSHSY and CDR2 SAAADI. V was trimmed by 7 bases and J by 5 bases, leaving 12 bases between them. The CDR3 DNA follows: TGCGCCAGCAAGGAGGCAGGGGATCAGCCCCAGCATTTT. Translated, it gives CASKEAGDQPQHF.

This clone was seen a single time. The V call is TRBV14, the J call TRBJ1-2, with no clear D. Trimming took 3 bases from V and 0 from J, leaving 17 bases between them. Germline V gives CDR1 SGHDN, CDR2 FVKESK. The CDR3 is 17 amino acids. This CDR3 reads CASSQLFGSGSNYGYTF. The CDR3 coding sequence is TGTGCCAGCAGCCAGCTATTCGGGAGCGGTTCTAACTATGGCTACACCTTC.

The chain joins TRBV6-5 to TRBJ2-7; D possibly corresponds to TRBD2 (7 bases). This CDR3 is built from 14 residues. V shed 6 bases and J shed 6 bases, with 18 bases lying between them. Germline CDR1 is MNHEY and CDR2 is SVGAGI. CDR3 sequence (DNA): TGTGCCAGCAGCCCCCAAGGGGGGGGGAGCGAGCAGTACTTC. Protein: CASSPQGGGSEQYF.

The CDR3 region has the DNA TGTGCCAGCAGCTTGGACCTCGGCTACGAGCAGTACTTC. As protein: CASSLDLGYEQYF. V gene TRBV5-6 combines with J gene TRBJ2-7; D call uncertain. V was trimmed by 0 bases and J by 3 bases, leaving 7 bases between them. Germline V CDR1 and CDR2: SGHDT, YYEEEE. This CDR3 has 13 residues.

This clone was recorded once. CDR3 sequence reads: CASSPTSGGKTYEQYF. The CDR3 DNA follows: TGTGCCAGCTCACCAACTAGCGGGGGGAAGACCTACGAGCAGTACTTC. The chain links TRBV18 to TRBJ2-7, with 12 bases matching TRBD2. CDR3 length: 16 amino acids. V dropped 2 bases and J dropped 2; count of bases not matched to a gene: 4. Germline CDR1 reads KGHSH; CDR2 reads LQKENI.

The gene calls are TRBV30 and TRBJ1-1, with a possible D match to TRBD1 (6 bases). Trimming removed 0 bases at V and 3 bases at J, with 11 bases between. The CDR3 length is 14 residues. CDR1 and CDR2 from the germline V gene are GTSNPN and SVGIG (reference sequence). The CDR3 DNA sequence: TGTGCCTGGAGTGTTTTGAGGGGGTACACTGAAGCTTTCTTT. This translates into CAWSVLRGYTEAFF.

V and J are TRBV6-1 and TRBJ1-2; D not resolved. CDR1 MNHNS and CDR2 SASEGT come from the germline V gene. V was pared by 2 bases and J by 1 base, with 17 bases between. The CDR3 length is 17 residues. DNA of the CDR3: TGTGCCAGCAGTGAAACCCCCACCGACGGCGGTAACTATGGCTACACCTTC. It yields the protein CASSETPTDGGNYGYTF.

This clone appeared a single time. The chain uses TRBV5-1 and TRBJ1-1; weak D call: TRBD1 (6 bases). Germline loops: CDR1 SGHRS, CDR2 YFSETQ. V was trimmed by 4 bases and J by 6 bases, leaving 19 bases between them. The CDR3 extends over 15 amino acids. Here the CDR3 reads CASSPGGGLIPEAFF. CDR3 DNA sequence: TGCGCCAGCAGCCCGGGAGGGGGGTTGATCCCTGAAGCTTTCTTT. Full variable domain (rest looked up from reference TRBV5-1 and TRBJ1-1): KAGVTQTPRYLIKTRGQQVTLSCSPISGHRSVSWYQQTPGQGLQFLFEYFSETQRNKGNFPGRFSGRQFSNSRSEMNVSTLELGDSALYLCASSPGGGLIPEAFFGQGTRLTVV.

The chain joins TRBV14 to TRBJ1-4, with no clear D. Trimming removed 4 bases from V and 5 bases from J, with 11 bases in between. CDR1 is SGHDN, CDR2 FVKESK, per germline. The CDR3 loop spans 14 amino acids. For the CDR3, the DNA is TGTGCCAGCAGCCCCTTACTCCCGAATGAAAAACTGTTTTTT. It encodes CASSPLLPNEKLFF.

As regards this clone: The sample carries other DNA sequences with the same CDR3. The rearrangement uses TRBV5-5 and TRBJ2-5; no clear D gene. The CDR3 totals 13 residues. CDR1 and CDR2 (germline): SGHKS, YYEKEE (reference sequence). V was clipped by 0 bases and J by 2 bases, with 5 bases between them. CDR3 DNA sequence: TGTGCCAGCAGCTTGGGGCCTCAAGAGACCCAGTACTTC. It specifies CASSLGPQETQYF.

CDR3 region: CAWSLRRGEAFF. CDR3 sequence (DNA): TGTGCCTGGAGCCTTCGGAGGGGCGAGGCTTTCTTT. The chain recombines TRBV30 with TRBJ1-1; possibly TRBD1 for D (5 bases). V dropped 3 bases and J dropped 11 bases, with 16 bases sitting between them. Germline V gives CDR1 GTSNPN, CDR2 SVGIG (reference sequence). This CDR3 contains 12 residues.

The chain combines TRBV5-4 with TRBJ1-1; a possible D gene is TRBD1 (5 bases). With 0 bases removed from V and 2 bases from J, the gap between germline ends came to 8 bases. CDR3 length equals 14 residues. CDR1 SGHNT and CDR2 YYREEE come from the germline V gene (reference sequence). Written as DNA, the CDR3 is TGTGCCAGCAGCTTGGGGACATTAAACACTGAAGCTTTCTTT. The encoded protein is CASSLGTLNTEAFF.

V usage is TRBV30 and J usage is TRBJ2-2; 9 nucleotides match TRBD1. CDR1 and CDR2 from the germline V gene are GTSNPN and SVGIG (reference sequence). CDR3 length: 15 residues. V gave up 2 bases and J gave up 8 bases; unmatched junction bases: 9. In DNA form, the CDR3 reads TGTGCCTGGAGTATAACAGGGGGCGCAGGGGGGGAGCTGTTTTTT. Amino acids: CAWSITGGAGGELFF.

The chain links TRBV19 to TRBJ1-5; 8 bases fit TRBD1. After removal of 5 bases from V and 0 bases from J, the junction contained 6 bases not matched to a gene. The V gene's germline CDR1 is LNHDA and CDR2 SQIVND (reference sequence). The CDR3 covers 16 residues. In nucleotides, the CDR3 is TGTGCCAGTAGTCCGACCGGGACAGGTAGCAATCAGCCCCAGCATTTT. Protein sequence: CASSPTGTGSNQPQHF.

The V gene is TRBV6-1, the J gene TRBJ2-7; 9 nucleotides align to TRBD1. CDR1 is MNHNS and CDR2 is SASEGT in the germline V gene. CDR3 length: 14 residues. Trimming cost V 1 base and J 6 bases; bases outside gene matches: 4. The CDR3 DNA sequence: TGTGCCAGCAGTGAAGAACAGGGGGCCGGCGAGCAGTACTTC. Translation gives CASSEEQGAGEQYF.

The V call is TRBV10-2, the J call TRBJ1-2; the match to TRBD1 covers 7 bases. CDR3 size: 15 residues. Trimming at V came to 6 bases and at J to 1 base, leaving 8 bases not matched to a gene. The germline V gene encodes CDR1 WSHSY and CDR2 SAAADI. CDR3 sequence reads: CASRGGQHFNYGYTF. The CDR3 coding sequence is TGCGCCAGCAGGGGGGGACAGCACTTTAACTATGGCTACACCTTC.

This rearrangement joins TRBV10-1 to TRBJ2-2, with 8 nucleotides matching TRBD1. V trimming: 4 bases; J trimming: 5 bases; junction bases outside the gene matches: 9. The CDR3 runs 16 residues. Germline V gene lookup returns CDR1 WNHNN and CDR2 SYGVQD (reference sequence). The CDR3: CASSAPGGMGTGELFF. Here the CDR3 DNA reads TGCGCCAGCAGTGCCCCAGGGGGCATGGGGACCGGGGAGCTGTTTTTT.

This clone occurred a few times. This chain joins TRBV18 and TRBJ2-7; 10 bases map to TRBD2. Germline V gene sequence: CDR1 KGHSH, CDR2 LQKENI. This CDR3 region has 18 residues. Trimming at V came to 1 base and at J to 2 bases, leaving 11 bases not matched to a gene. The CDR3 DNA sequence: TGTGCCAGCTCACCACAAAGCGGGGGGGCCTATGAGGCCTACGAGCAGTACTTC. Amino acids: CASSPQSGGAYEAYEQYF.

This clone is a singleton in its sample. The chain has TRBV5-1 and TRBJ2-7; D is perhaps TRBD1 (5 bases). The ends were cut back, 7 bases at V and 4 bases at J, with 15 bases in the middle. From germline, CDR1 is SGHRS and CDR2 YFSETQ. CDR3 length equals 13 residues. The CDR3 sequence: CASEQAPGYEQYF. The CDR3 DNA sequence: TGCGCCAGCGAACAGGCCCCCGGGTACGAGCAGTACTTC.

The rearrangement uses TRBV2 and TRBJ1-2; TRBD1 matches at 11 bases. CDR3 size: 14 residues. The V gene end was trimmed by 6 bases and the J gene end by 2 bases; junction bases not matched to a gene: 2. CDR1 is SNHLY, CDR2 FYNNEI, per germline. The CDR3 coding sequence is TGTGCCAGCAGAGGACAGGGGGCCAACTATGGCTACACCTTC. Protein product: CASRGQGANYGYTF.

This rearrangement joins TRBV5-1 to TRBJ2-5; D may be TRBD2 (6 bases). Germline CDR1 SGHRS, CDR2 YFSETQ. This CDR3 comprises 15 residues. Between the trimmed V and J ends, which lost 4 bases and 1 base, there was a span of 14 bases. The CDR3 region has the DNA TGCGCCAGCAGCCGAAAGGCGGGGCCCCAAGAGACCCAGTACTTC. This codes for CASSRKAGPQETQYF.

J is TRBJ2-2 and V is TRBV19, with D maybe TRBD1 (6 bases). This CDR3 is built from 15 residues. Germline CDR1 reads LNHDA; CDR2 reads SQIVND (reference sequence). V was clipped by 4 bases and J by 3 bases, with 12 bases between them. Here the CDR3 DNA reads TGTGCCAGTAGTAAGGGGGACACTGACACCGGGGAGCTGTTTTTT. Its translation is CASSKGDTDTGELFF.

This clone appeared a few times. The genes are TRBV6-1 and TRBJ1-1, with 7 positions matching TRBD1. V shed 6 bases and J 1 base; nucleotides not matched to a gene: 2. Per the germline V gene, CDR1 is MNHNS and CDR2 is SASEGT. This CDR3 contains 13 residues. The CDR3 region is CASRDRRNTEAFF. In nucleotides, the CDR3 is TGTGCCAGCAGGGACAGGCGGAACACTGAAGCTTTCTTT.

The chain couples TRBV2 to TRBJ2-7, with TRBD2 as a possible D gene (7 bases). This CDR3 spans 13 amino acids. Germline assignment: CDR1 SNHLY and CDR2 FYNNEI. Trimming took 6 bases from V and 2 from J, leaving 11 bases between them. Here the CDR3 DNA reads TGTGCCAGCAGGGGGGGGCCCCCCTACGAGCAGTACTTC. Its translation: CASRGGPPYEQYF.

This chain uses TRBV15 with TRBJ2-3; 10 bases fit TRBD2. The CDR3 runs to 21 residues. The V and J ends lost 3 bases and 1 base, in that order; junction bases with no gene match: 19. The V gene's germline CDR1 is LNHNV and CDR2 YYDKDF (reference sequence). CDR3 loop: CATSRGPRKREGLGGTDTQYF. The CDR3 bases are TGTGCCACCAGCAGGGGCCCCCGGAAGCGGGAGGGCCTGGGGGGCACAGATACGCAGTATTTT.

V gene TRBV5-4 combines with J gene TRBJ2-7; 7 bases align to TRBD2. From germline, CDR1 is SGHNT and CDR2 YYREEE (reference sequence). V dropped 4 bases and J dropped 6; count of bases not matched to a gene: 16. CDR3 length: 16 residues. The CDR3 nucleotides read TGTGCCAGCAGCGGGGGGGGACGAAGCCGAGGACCCGAGCAGTACTTC. Protein sequence: CASSGGGRSRGPEQYF.

This chain joins TRBV27 and TRBJ2-7; 11 positions agree with TRBD2. The V gene's germline CDR1 is MNHEY and CDR2 SMNVEV (reference sequence). V shed 2 bases and J 3 bases; nucleotides not matched to a gene: 9. This CDR3 is 17 amino acids long. CDR3 in amino acids: CASSLVTSGGLIYEQYF. The CDR3 DNA reads TGTGCCAGCAGTTTAGTTACTAGCGGGGGTCTAATCTACGAGCAGTACTTC.

V and J are TRBV6-1 and TRBJ1-1, with TRBD1 matching over 7 bases. Germline V gene lookup returns CDR1 MNHNS and CDR2 SASEGT. This CDR3 is 14 amino acids long. Trimming cost V 6 bases and J 3 bases; bases outside gene matches: 7. CDR3 nucleotides: TGTGCCAGCAGCCGCAGGACAGGAGACACTGAAGCTTTCTTT. Residues: CASSRRTGDTEAFF.

This clone was counted a single time. The chain joins TRBV30 to TRBJ1-4; D may be TRBD1 (6 bases). The CDR3 loop spans 15 amino acids. Germline lookup yields CDR1 GTSNPN and CDR2 SVGIG (reference sequence). Between the trimmed V and J ends, which lost 3 bases and 5 bases, there was a span of 16 bases. CDR3 in DNA: TGTGCCTGGAGGCAGACAGGACTCAAGAATGAAAAACTGTTTTTT. It specifies CAWRQTGLKNEKLFF.

V gene TRBV19 combines with J gene TRBJ1-1, with TRBD1 identical over 10 bases. V dropped 5 bases and J dropped 8; count of bases not matched to a gene: 11. This CDR3 has 15 amino acids. Germline lookup yields CDR1 LNHDA and CDR2 SQIVND (reference sequence). The CDR3 nucleotides are TGTGCCAGTAGTCTCCGGGACAGGGGCCCTCTCGAAGCTTTCTTT. This codes for CASSLRDRGPLEAFF.

This chain uses TRBV5-4 with TRBJ2-7; 11 positions agree with TRBD1. The CDR3 totals 15 residues. The germline CDR1 and CDR2 sequences are SGHNT and YYREEE (reference sequence). V was clipped by 5 bases and J by 4 bases; unmatched bases: 8. The CDR3 here is CASSYTGTGGYEQYF. The CDR3 DNA follows: TGTGCCAGCAGTTACACCGGGACAGGGGGATACGAGCAGTACTTC. Variable domain in full (rest from reference TRBV5-4 and TRBJ2-7): ETGVTQSPTHLIKTRGQQVTLRCSSQSGHNTVSWYQQALGQGPQFIFQYYREEENGRGNFPPRFSGLQFPNYSSELNVNALELDDSALYLCASSYTGTGGYEQYFGPGTRLTVT.